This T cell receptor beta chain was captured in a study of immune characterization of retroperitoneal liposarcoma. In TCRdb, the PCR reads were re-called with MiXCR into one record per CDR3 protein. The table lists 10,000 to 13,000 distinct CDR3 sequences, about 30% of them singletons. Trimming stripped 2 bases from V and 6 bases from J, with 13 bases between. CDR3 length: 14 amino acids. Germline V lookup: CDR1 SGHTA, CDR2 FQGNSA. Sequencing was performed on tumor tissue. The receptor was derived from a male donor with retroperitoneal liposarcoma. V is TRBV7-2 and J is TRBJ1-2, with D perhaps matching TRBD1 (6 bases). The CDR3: CASSLSRGHDGYTF. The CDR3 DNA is TGTGCCAGCAGCTTATCCCGGGGACACGATGGCTACACCTTC.